Sequencing of this T cell receptor beta chain was carried out in a study of OX40 agonist ivuxolimab in advanced cancers. Trimming pared 3 bases from V and 0 bases from J, leaving 14 bases between. In germline, CDR1 is MGHDK, CDR2 SYGVNS. CDR3 length: 16 amino acids. This table comes from immunoSEQ multiplex PCR, and its TCRdb copy is limited to in-frame clones, with some not included. The sample records under 40,000 clones, approximately 72% being singletons. The chain is built from TRBV25-1 and TRBJ1-1; D is possibly TRBD1 (6 bases). Sequences were derived from CD4+ or CD8+ T cells sorted from blood, sampled in a trial of the OX40 agonist ivuxolimab. The source of this sequence is an adult with an advanced solid tumor such as melanoma, head and neck, liver or kidney cancer. The CDR3 protein is CASSDPTGRVNTEAFF. The CDR3 DNA sequence: TGTGCCAGCAGTGATCCCACAGGGAGGGTGAACACTGAAGCTTTCTTT.